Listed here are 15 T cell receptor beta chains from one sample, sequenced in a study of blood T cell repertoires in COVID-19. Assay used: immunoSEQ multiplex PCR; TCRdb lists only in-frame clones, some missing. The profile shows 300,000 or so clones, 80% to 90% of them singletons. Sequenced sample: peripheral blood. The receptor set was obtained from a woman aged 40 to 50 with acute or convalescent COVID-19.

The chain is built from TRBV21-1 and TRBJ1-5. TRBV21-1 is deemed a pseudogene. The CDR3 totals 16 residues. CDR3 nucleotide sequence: TGTGCCAGCAGCAAAGCGCGTGGGAGGGGAAACCAGCCCCAGCATTTT. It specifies CASSKARGRGNQPQHF.

CDR3 nucleotide sequence: TGCGCCAGCGATGAACAGGGTAGGACTGAAGCTTTCTTT. It yields the protein CASDEQGRTEAFF. V is TRBV10-2 and J is TRBJ1-1; D might be TRBD1 (6 bases). The CDR3 loop spans 13 amino acids. V lost 8 bases, J lost 5 bases, and 15 bases lay in between. The germline gives CDR1 WSHSY, CDR2 SAAADI.

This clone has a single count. CDR3 in amino acids: CASTRTGTEKLFF. DNA of the CDR3: TGTGCCAGCACCAGGACAGGGACCGAAAAACTGTTTTTT. The chain has TRBV6-5 and TRBJ1-4; 8 bases are shared with TRBD1. The germline V gene has CDR1 MNHEY and CDR2 SVGAGI. Trimming removed 7 bases from V and 8 bases from J; junction bases left unmatched: 6. The CDR3 sequence is 13 residues long.

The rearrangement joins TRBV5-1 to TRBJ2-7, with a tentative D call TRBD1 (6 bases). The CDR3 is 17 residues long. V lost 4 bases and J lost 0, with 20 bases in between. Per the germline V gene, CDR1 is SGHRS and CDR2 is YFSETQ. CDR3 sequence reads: CASSRINRVASSYEQYV. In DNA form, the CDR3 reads TGCGCCAGCAGCCGGATTAACAGGGTCGCGAGCTCCTACGAGCAGTACGTC.

DNA for the CDR3: TGCGCCAGCAGCTTTGGGACAGGGGATAATAATTCACCCCTCCACTTT. Protein product: CASSFGTGDNNSPLHF. The rearrangement uses TRBV5-1 and TRBJ1-6, with 10 nucleotides matching TRBD1. From germline, CDR1 is SGHRS and CDR2 YFSETQ. After removal of 2 bases from V and 5 bases from J, the junction contained 4 bases not matched to a gene. The CDR3 totals 16 residues.

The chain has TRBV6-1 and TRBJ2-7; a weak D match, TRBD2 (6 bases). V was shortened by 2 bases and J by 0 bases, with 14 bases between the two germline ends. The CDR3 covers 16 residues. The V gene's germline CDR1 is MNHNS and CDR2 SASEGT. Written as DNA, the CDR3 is TGTGCCAGCAGTGAAAGGCAGGCGGGGAGCTCCTACGAGCAGTACGTC. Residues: CASSERQAGSSYEQYV.

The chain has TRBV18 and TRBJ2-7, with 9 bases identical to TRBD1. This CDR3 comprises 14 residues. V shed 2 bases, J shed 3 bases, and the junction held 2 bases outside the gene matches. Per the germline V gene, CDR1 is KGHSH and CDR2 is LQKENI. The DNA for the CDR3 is TGTGCCAGCTCACCAATGGGACAGGGCTACGAGCAGTACGTC. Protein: CASSPMGQGYEQYV.

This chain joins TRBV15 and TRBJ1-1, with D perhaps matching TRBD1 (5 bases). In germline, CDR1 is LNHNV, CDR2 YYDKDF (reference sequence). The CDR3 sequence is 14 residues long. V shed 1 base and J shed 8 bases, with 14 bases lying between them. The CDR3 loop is CATSRVGSGVEAFF. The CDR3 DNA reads TGTGCCACCAGCAGAGTGGGATCGGGGGTCGAAGCTTTCTTT.

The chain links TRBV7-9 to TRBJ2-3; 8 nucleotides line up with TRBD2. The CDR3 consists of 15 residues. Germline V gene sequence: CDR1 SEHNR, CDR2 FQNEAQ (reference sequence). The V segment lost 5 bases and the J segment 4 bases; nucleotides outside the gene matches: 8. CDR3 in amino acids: CASSGGLAGADTQYF. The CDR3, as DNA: TGTGCCAGCAGCGGTGGACTAGCTGGTGCAGATACGCAGTATTTT.

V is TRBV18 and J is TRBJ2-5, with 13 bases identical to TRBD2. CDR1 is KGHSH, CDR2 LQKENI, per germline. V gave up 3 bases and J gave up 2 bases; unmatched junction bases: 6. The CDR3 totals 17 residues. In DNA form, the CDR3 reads TGTGCCAGCTCACCTCCTGGACTAGCGGGGGTGCAAGAGACCCAGTACTTC. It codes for CASSPPGLAGVQETQYF.

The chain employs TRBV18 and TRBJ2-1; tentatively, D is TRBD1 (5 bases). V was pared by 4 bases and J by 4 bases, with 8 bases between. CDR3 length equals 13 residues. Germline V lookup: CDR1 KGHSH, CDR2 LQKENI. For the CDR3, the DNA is TGTGCCAGCTCACAGGGGTCTTACAATGAGCAGTTCTTC. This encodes CASSQGSYNEQFF.

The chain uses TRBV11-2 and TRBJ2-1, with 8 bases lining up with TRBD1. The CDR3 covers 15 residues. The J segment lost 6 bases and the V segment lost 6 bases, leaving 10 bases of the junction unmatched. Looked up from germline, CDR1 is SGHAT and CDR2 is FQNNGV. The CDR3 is CASSPGTGFGNEQFF. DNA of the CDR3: TGTGCCAGCAGTCCCGGGACAGGATTTGGCAATGAGCAGTTCTTC.

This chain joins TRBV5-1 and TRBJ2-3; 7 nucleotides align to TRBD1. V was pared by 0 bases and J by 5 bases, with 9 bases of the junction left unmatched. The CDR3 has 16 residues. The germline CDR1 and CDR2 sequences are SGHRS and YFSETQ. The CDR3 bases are TGCGCCAGCAGCTTGGTTCCAGGGGGTAAAGGAGATACGCAGTATTTT. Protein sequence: CASSLVPGGKGDTQYF.

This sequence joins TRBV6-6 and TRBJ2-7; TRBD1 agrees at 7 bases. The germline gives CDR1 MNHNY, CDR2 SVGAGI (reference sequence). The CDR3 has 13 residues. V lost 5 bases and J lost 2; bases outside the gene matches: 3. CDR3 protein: CASSAQGPYEQYV. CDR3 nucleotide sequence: TGTGCCAGCAGTGCACAGGGGCCCTACGAGCAGTACGTC.

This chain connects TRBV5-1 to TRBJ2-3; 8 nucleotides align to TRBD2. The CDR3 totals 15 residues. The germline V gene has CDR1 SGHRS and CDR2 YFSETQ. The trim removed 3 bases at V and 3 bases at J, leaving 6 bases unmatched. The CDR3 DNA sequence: TGCGCCAGCAGCTCCCGGGGGGGGGCAACAGATACGCAGTATTTT. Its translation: CASSSRGGATDTQYF.